The clone carrying this TCR beta chain appeared a few times. Reverse transcription of about 0.45 to 1 ug RNA was performed with random hexamers. Amplification of TCR beta CDR3 across 54 Vbeta and 13 Jbeta was performed with immunoSEQ multiplex PCR. TCRdb reanalysed the immunoSEQ multiplex PCR reads using MiXCR and keeps one entry per CDR3 protein. This table holds some 52,000 distinct CDR3 sequences, roughly 93% found once. The authors carried out high-throughput sequencing of TCR beta. They applied it to CD8+ and CD4+ T cells obtained from blood. The data derive from a study of CD8 T cells in Susac syndrome. Trimming pared 6 bases from V and 0 bases from J, leaving 9 bases between. From germline, CDR1 is SEHNR and CDR2 FQNEAQ (reference sequence). This CDR3 has 14 amino acids.

The sequence was obtained from a human donor with multiple sclerosis. This chain links TRBV7-9 with TRBJ2-1, with no clear D. The sequencing input was CD8+ T cells from PBMCs. The CDR3 DNA reads as TGTGCCAGCAGTACAGATCTCTCCTACAATGAGCAGTTCTTC. Translation gives CASSTDLSYNEQFF.